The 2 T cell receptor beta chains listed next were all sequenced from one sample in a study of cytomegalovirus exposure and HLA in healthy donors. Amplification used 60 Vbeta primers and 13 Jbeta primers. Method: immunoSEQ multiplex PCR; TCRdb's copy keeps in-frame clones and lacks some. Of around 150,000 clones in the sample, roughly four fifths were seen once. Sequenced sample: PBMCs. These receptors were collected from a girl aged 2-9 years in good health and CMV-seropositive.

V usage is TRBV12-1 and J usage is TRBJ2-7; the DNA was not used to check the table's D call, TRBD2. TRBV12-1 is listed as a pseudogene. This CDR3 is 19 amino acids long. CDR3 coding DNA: TGTGCCAGCAGCTTGCCCCCCAGGACTAGCGGGAGGTGCCTCAACGAGCAGTACTTC. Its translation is CASSLPPRTSGRCLNEQYF.

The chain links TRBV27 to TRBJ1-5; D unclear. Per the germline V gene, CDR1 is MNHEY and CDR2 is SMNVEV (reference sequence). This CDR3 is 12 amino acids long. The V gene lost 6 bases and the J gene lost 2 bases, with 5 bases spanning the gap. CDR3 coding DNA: TGTGCCAGCAGAGAGGGCAATCAGCCCCAGCATTTT. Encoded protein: CASREGNQPQHF.